This T cell receptor (beta chain) was sequenced in a study of T cell changes during pregnancy in multiple sclerosis. This clone was observed a single time. The table came from immunoSEQ multiplex PCR; TCRdb's copy has only in-frame clones and leaves some out. The repertoire holds tens of thousands of clones, with about nine tenths as singletons. V was shortened by 7 bases and J by 0 bases, with 10 bases between the two germline ends. Germline lookup yields CDR1 SNHLY and CDR2 FYNNEI. CDR3 size: 13 residues. This clonotype was obtained from a female donor with multiple sclerosis, enrolled in a pregnancy study. This chain joins TRBV2 and TRBJ2-7; possible D gene TRBD2, 6 bases. Sample: CD4+ T cells from peripheral blood mononuclear cells, taken in the first trimester of pregnancy. CDR3 sequence: CASKGTHSYEQYF. CDR3 coding DNA: TGTGCCAGCAAGGGGACTCACTCCTACGAGCAGTACTTC.